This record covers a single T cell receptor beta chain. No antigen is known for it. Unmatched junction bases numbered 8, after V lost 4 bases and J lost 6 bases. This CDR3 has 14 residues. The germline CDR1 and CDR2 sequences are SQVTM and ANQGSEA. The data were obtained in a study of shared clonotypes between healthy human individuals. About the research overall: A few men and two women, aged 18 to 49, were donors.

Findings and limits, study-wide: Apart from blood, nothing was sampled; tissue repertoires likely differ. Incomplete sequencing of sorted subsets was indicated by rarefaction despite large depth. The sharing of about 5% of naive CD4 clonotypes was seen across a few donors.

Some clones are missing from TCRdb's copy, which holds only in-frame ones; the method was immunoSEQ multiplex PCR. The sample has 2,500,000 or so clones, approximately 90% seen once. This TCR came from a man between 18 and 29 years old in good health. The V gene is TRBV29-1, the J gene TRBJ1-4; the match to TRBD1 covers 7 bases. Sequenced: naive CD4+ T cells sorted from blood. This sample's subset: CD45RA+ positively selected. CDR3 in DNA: TGCAGCGTTGGGAGGGGGCTTGCGTATGAAAAACTGTTTTTT. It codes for CSVGRGLAYEKLFF.